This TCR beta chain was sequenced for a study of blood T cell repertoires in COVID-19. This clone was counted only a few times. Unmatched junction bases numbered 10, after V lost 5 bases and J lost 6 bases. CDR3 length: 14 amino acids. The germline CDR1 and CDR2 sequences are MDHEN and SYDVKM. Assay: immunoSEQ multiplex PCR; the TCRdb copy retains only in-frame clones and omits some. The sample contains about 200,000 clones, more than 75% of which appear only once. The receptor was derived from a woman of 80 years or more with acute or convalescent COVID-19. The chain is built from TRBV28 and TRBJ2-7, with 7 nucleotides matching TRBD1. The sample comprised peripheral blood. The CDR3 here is CASSPPGRGIEQYF. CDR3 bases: TGTGCCAGCAGTCCCCCCGGCAGGGGGATCGAGCAGTACTTC.